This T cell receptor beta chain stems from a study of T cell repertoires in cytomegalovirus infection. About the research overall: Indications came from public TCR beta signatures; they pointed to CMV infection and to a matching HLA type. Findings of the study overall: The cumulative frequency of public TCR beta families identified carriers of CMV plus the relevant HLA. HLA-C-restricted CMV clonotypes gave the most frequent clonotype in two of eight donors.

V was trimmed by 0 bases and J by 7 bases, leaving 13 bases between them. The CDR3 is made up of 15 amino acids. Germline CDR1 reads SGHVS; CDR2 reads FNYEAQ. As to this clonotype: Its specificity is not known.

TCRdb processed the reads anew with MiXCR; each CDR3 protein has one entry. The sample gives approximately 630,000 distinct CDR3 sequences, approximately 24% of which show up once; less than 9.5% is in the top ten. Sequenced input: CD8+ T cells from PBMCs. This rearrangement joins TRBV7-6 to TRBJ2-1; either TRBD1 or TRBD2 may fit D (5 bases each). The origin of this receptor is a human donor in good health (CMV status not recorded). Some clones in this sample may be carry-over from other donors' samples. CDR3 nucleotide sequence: TGTGCCAGCAGCTTAGCGAGCGAGGGGCGGAATGAGCAGTTCTTC. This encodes CASSLASEGRNEQFF.